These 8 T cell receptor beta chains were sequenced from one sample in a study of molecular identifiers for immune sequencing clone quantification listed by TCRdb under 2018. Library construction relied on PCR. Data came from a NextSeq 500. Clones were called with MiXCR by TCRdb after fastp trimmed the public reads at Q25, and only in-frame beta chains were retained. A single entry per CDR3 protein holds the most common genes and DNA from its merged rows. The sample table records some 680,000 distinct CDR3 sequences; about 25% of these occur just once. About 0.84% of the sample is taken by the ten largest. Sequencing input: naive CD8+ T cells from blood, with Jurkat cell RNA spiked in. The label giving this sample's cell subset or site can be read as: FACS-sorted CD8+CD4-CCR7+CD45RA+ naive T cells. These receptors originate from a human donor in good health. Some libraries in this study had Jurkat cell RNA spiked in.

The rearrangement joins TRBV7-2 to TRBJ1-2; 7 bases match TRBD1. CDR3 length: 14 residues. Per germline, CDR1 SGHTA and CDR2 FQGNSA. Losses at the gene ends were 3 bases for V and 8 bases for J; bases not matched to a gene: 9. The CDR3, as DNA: TGTGCCAGCAGCTTGAACAGGGGATTAGACGGCTACACCTTC. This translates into CASSLNRGLDGYTF.

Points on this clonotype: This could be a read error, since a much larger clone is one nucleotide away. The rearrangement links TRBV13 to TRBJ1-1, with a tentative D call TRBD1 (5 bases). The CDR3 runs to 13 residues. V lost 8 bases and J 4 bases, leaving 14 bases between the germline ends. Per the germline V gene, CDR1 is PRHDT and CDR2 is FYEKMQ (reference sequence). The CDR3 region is CASGSRQTTEAFF. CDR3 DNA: TGTGCCAGCGGCTCCCGACAGACCACTGAAGCTTTCTTT.

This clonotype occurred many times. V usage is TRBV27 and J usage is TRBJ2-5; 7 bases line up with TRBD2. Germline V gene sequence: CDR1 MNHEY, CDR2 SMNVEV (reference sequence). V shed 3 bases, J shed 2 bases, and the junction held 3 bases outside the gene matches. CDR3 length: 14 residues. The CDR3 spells CASSFSGYQETQYF. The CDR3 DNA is TGTGCCAGCAGTTTTAGCGGGTATCAAGAGACCCAGTACTTC.

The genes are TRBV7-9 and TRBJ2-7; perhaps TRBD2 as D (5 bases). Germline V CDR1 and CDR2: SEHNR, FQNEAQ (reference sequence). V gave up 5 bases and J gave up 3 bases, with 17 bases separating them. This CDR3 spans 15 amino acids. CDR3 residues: CASSPPIRRSYEQYF. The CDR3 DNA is TGTGCCAGCAGCCCCCCCATACGGAGGAGCTACGAGCAGTACTTC.

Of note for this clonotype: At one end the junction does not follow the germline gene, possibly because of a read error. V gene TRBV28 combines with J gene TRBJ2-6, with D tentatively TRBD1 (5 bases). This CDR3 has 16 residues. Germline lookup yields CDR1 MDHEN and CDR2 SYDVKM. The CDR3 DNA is TGTGCCAGCAGTTTCCCCCCAGGCTCTGGGGCCCCCATCCTGCCTTTC. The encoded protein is CASSFPPGSGAPILPF.

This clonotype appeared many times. The CDR3 DNA reads TGTGCCAGTACGGGACGGGACACTGAAGCTTTCTTT. This encodes CASTGRDTEAFF. This rearrangement joins TRBV7-9 to TRBJ1-1, with D possibly being TRBD1 (5 bases). The CDR3 runs to 12 residues. V lost 9 bases and J 3 bases, leaving 11 bases between the germline ends. Looked up from germline, CDR1 is SEHNR and CDR2 is FQNEAQ (reference sequence).

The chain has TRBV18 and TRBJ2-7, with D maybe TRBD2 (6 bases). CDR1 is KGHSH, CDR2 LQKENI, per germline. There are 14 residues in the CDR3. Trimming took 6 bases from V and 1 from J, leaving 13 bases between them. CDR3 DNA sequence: TGTGCCAGCTCCGAAGTGGGGGGTTCCTACGAGCAGTACTTC. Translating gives CASSEVGGSYEQYF.

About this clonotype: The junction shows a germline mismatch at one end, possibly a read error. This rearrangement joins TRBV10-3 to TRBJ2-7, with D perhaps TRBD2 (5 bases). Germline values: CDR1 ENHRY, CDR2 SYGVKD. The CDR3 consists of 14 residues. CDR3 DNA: TGTGCCATCAGGCGGGCCTCCAGCTCCTCCGAGCCGTACTTC. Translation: CAIRRASSSSEPYF.